A selection of T cell receptor beta chains follows, all from one sample in a study of patients and donors after allogeneic stem cell transplantation. TCRdb re-called the RT-PCR reads through MiXCR, storing one row per CDR3 protein. The sample shows about 40,000 distinct CDR3 sequences, about 30% of them seen only once. Sequenced sample: blood, either unsorted or a sorted T cell fraction (not recorded which). The source of these receptors is a human donor who was either an allogeneic HSCT recipient or a stem cell or donor lymphocyte infusion donor (not recorded which). It is not recorded whose cells these are; they may come from a transplant donor. The CDR3 runs from the conserved cysteine through the conserved F or W. D genes are given only for firm matches. Clone size is not always given. Where it is, it says once, few, many or a class for expanded clones.

D,size,length,J,V,CDR3,DNA
TRBD1,large,14,TRBJ1-3,TRBV28,CASSQGQGRNTIYF,TGTGCCAGCAGTCAGGGACAGGGAAGAAACACCATATATTTT
-,few,17,TRBJ1-5,TRBV6-2/TRBV6-3,CASSHGISGYSNQPQHF,TGTGCCAGCAGTCACGGTATTTCAGGGTATAGCAATCAGCCCCAGCATTTT
-,-,16,TRBJ1-6,TRBV20-1,CSASDYPGTMDSPLHF,TGCAGTGCTAGTGATTACCCCGGGACCATGGATTCACCCCTCCACTTT
-,-,16,TRBJ1-6,TRBV21-1,CASSKCARAENSPLHF,TGTGCCAGCAGCAAATGTGCCAGGGCCGAGAATTCACCCCTCCACTTT
-,-,12,TRBJ2-7,TRBV12-3/TRBV12-4,CASGRTSYEQYF,TGTGCCAGCGGACGAACCTCCTACGAGCAGTACTTC
TRBD2,-,14,TRBJ2-5,TRBV14,CASSLGGLEETQYF,TGTGCCAGCAGCCTGGGAGGACTAGAAGAGACCCAGTACTTC
TRBD2,few,17,TRBJ2-1,TRBV20-1,CSATPYYGLARYNEQFF,TGCAGTGCTACCCCCTACTACGGACTAGCGCGCTACAATGAGCAGTTCTTC
-,-,14,TRBJ1-1,TRBV7-9,CASSNQDGNTEAFF,TGTGCCAGCAGCAACCAGGACGGAAACACTGAAGCTTTCTTT
TRBD1,-,16,TRBJ2-2,TRBV5-1,CASSLGQGPNTGELFF,TGCGCCAGCAGCTTGGGACAGGGTCCGAACACCGGGGAGCTGTTTTTT
TRBD2,-,17,TRBJ2-3,TRBV5-1,CASSLTGTIAGPDTQYF,TGCGCCAGCAGCTTGACCGGAACGATAGCGGGACCAGATACGCAGTATTTT
TRBD1,once,16,TRBJ1-6,TRBV9,CASSPRVGTGDSPLHF,TGTGCCAGCAGCCCTAGGGTCGGGACAGGAGACTCACCCCTCCACTTT
-,few,13,TRBJ1-6,TRBV6-5,CASSYRGSSPLHF,TGTGCCAGCAGTTACAGGGGTAGTTCACCCCTCCACTTT
-,few,16,TRBJ1-3,TRBV5-6,CASSLRGVLSGNTIYF,TGTGCCAGCAGCTTGAGAGGGGTCTTGTCTGGAAACACCATATATTTT
-,-,15,TRBJ2-4,TRBV5-1,CASSFTEGGKNIQYF,TGCGCCAGCAGCTTTACGGAGGGAGGCAAAAACATTCAGTACTTC
-,few,14,TRBJ1-3,TRBV7-8,CASSITGNGNTIYF,TGTGCCAGCAGCATTACAGGGAACGGAAACACCATATATTTT
-,few,16,TRBJ1-5,TRBV4-2,CASSQAGAMANQPQHF,TGTGCCAGCAGCCAGGCCGGAGCCATGGCAAATCAGCCCCAGCATTTT
-,-,13,TRBJ1-5,TRBV28,CASADAWGQPQHF,TGTGCCAGCGCCGACGCTTGGGGTCAGCCCCAGCATTTT
TRBD2,-,13,TRBJ2-4,TRBV7-3,CASRAGTENIQYF,TGTGCCAGCAGAGCGGGGACGGAAAACATTCAGTACTTC
-,-,10,TRBJ1-4,TRBV7-2,CASSLGKLFF,TGTGCCAGCAGCTTAGGAAAACTGTTTTTT
TRBD1,few,14,TRBJ1-2,TRBV5-1,CASSSGTGNYGYTF,TGCGCCAGCAGCTCGGGGACAGGGAACTATGGCTACACCTTC
-,many,16,TRBJ1-6,TRBV4-1,CASSEGHLSYNSPLHF,TGCGCCAGCAGCGAGGGACATCTCTCCTATAATTCACCCCTCCACTTT
TRBD2,-,17,TRBJ2-6,TRBV27,CASGRRAGVYGANVLTF,TGTGCCAGCGGAAGGAGAGCGGGAGTGTATGGGGCCAACGTCCTGACTTTC
-,-,14,TRBJ2-3,TRBV20-1,CSASPDGHTDTQYF,TGCAGTGCCAGCCCAGACGGCCACACAGATACGCAGTATTTT
-,-,15,TRBJ2-1,TRBV6-6,CASRRSRDFLGEQFF,TGTGCCAGCAGGAGGTCGAGGGACTTCCTAGGGGAGCAGTTCTTC
-,few,13,TRBJ1-1,TRBV4-1,CASSHGAGAEAFF,TGCGCCAGCAGCCATGGGGCAGGGGCAGAAGCTTTCTTT
-,-,16,TRBJ2-1,TRBV7-7,CASSSYYPRRHNEQFF,TGTGCTAGCAGCTCTTACTACCCCCGGCGGCACAATGAGCAGTTCTTC
-,few,13,TRBJ1-6,TRBV6-5,CASSYSGNSPLHF,TGTGCCAGCAGTTATTCAGGGAATTCACCCCTCCACTTT
TRBD1,few,15,TRBJ1-5,TRBV28,CASSPWGQGNQPQHF,TGTGCCAGCAGCCCCTGGGGACAGGGGAATCAGCCCCAGCATTTT
-,many,12,TRBJ2-3,TRBV12-3/TRBV12-4,CASSPLSDTQYF,TGTGCCAGCAGTCCCTTGTCAGATACGCAGTATTTT
TRBD2,-,18,TRBJ2-1,TRBV7-2,CASSPRDSGRAAYNEQFF,TGTGCCAGCAGCCCCCGAGATAGCGGGAGGGCCGCGTACAATGAGCAGTTCTTC
TRBD1,many,15,TRBJ1-6,TRBV7-6,CASSLAAQGDSPLHF,TGTGCCAGCAGCTTAGCGGCGCAGGGGGATTCACCCCTCCACTTT
-,-,14,TRBJ2-3,TRBV5-6,CASSPTGTTDTQYF,TGTGCCAGCAGCCCTACTGGGACCACAGATACGCAGTATTTT
-,-,13,TRBJ1-1,TRBV7-9,CASSPRINTEAFF,TGTGCCAGCAGCCCGCGGATTAACACTGAAGCTTTCTTT